A single sample is the source of the 32 T cell receptor beta chains below, sequenced in a study of identical twins. TCRdb analysed the 5' RACE reads with MiXCR anew, one entry per CDR3 protein. The sample shows about 810,000 distinct CDR3 sequences, about 12% of them seen only once. The same sample was also studied in work on yellow fever vaccine responses in identical twins.

The material sequenced was PBMCs. The receptors come from a woman under 30 in good health.

This chain connects TRBV12-3 or TRBV12-4 to TRBJ2-2, with TRBD1 matching 8 bases. The CDR3 spans 17 residues. The ends lost 6 bases at V and 5 bases at J; junction bases unmatched: 14. This CDR3 is CASRPTPGRGRTGELFF. Here the CDR3 DNA reads TGTGCCAGCAGGCCAACCCCGGGCAGGGGGCGAACCGGGGAGCTGTTTTTT.

This clonotype was seen a handful of times. CDR3 protein: CASSVAPGLAGGSYNEQFF. The DNA for the CDR3 is TGTGCCAGCAGCGTAGCCCCGGGACTAGCGGGGGGGTCCTACAATGAGCAGTTCTTC. The V gene is TRBV9, the J gene TRBJ2-1; 16 nucleotides match TRBD2. This CDR3 has 19 residues. Germline-derived CDR1 and CDR2 are SGDLS and YYNGEE. Unmatched junction bases numbered 4, after V lost 0 bases and J lost 1 base.

This clonotype was picked up many times. One end of the junction does not line up with germline, which may come from a read error. The rearrangement uses TRBV9 and TRBJ1-4; D unclear. The CDR3 runs to 8 residues. Per the germline V gene, CDR1 is SGDLS and CDR2 is YYNGEE. The DNA for the CDR3 is TGTGCCAGCATTTGGCTATGTTTT. Its protein product is CASIWLCF.

V usage is TRBV2 and J usage is TRBJ2-4; the D gene is possibly TRBD2 (6 bases). The CDR3 covers 18 residues. The V end lost 11 bases, the J end lost 1 base, and 27 bases lay between the germline ends. CDR1 and CDR2 from the germline V gene are SNHLY and FYNNEI. The CDR3 loop reads CAFSDHGSPGSAKNIQYF. In DNA form, the CDR3 reads TGTGCCTTCAGCGACCATGGATCACCCGGGAGTGCCAAAAACATTCAGTACTTC. The variable domain in full, completed from reference TRBV2 and TRBJ2-4, reads EPEVTQTPSHQVTQMGQEVILRCVPISNHLYFYWYRQILGQKVEFLVSFYNNEISEKSEIFDDQFSVERPDGSNFTLKIRSTKLEDSAMYFCAFSDHGSPGSAKNIQYFGAGTRLSVL.

The chain employs TRBV7-9 and TRBJ2-5; TRBD2 agrees at 8 bases. V shed 2 bases, J shed 5 bases, and the junction held 7 bases outside the gene matches. Per germline, CDR1 SEHNR and CDR2 FQNEAQ (reference sequence). This CDR3 spans 15 amino acids. The CDR3 sequence is CASSLFTSGRETQYF. The CDR3 DNA is TGTGCCAGCAGCTTATTCACTAGCGGCAGGGAGACCCAGTACTTC.

V usage is TRBV6-5 and J usage is TRBJ2-3; 9 nucleotides match TRBD1. Trimming at V came to 3 bases and at J to 6 bases, leaving 19 bases not matched to a gene. CDR1 and CDR2 from the germline V gene are MNHEY and SVGAGI. CDR3 size: 19 residues. This chain's CDR3 is CASSYRGPTGTGRHDTQYF. CDR3 DNA: TGTGCCAGCAGTTATCGGGGACCTACCGGGACAGGGAGGCATGATACGCAGTATTTT.

This clonotype was recorded a few times. This sequence joins TRBV20-1 and TRBJ2-1; perhaps TRBD2 as D (6 bases). The CDR3 runs 14 residues. Germline CDR1 is DFQATT and CDR2 is SNEGSKA (reference sequence). V was shortened by 2 bases and J by 5 bases, with 13 bases between the two germline ends. The CDR3, as DNA: TGCAGTGCTAGACGGGCCGGGAGCCACAATGAGCAGTTCTTC. As protein: CSARRAGSHNEQFF.

The V gene is TRBV5-4, the J gene TRBJ2-5; D is unresolved. The CDR3 runs to 12 residues. The ends were cut back, 4 bases at V and 7 bases at J, with 11 bases in the middle. CDR1 and CDR2 (germline): SGHNT, YYREEE (reference sequence). DNA for the CDR3: TGTGCCAGCAGCACCAGAGAAGTGACCCAGTACTTC. Residues: CASSTREVTQYF.

This clonotype has only a few counts. This chain uses TRBV7-8 with TRBJ2-5; the match to TRBD2 covers 13 bases. The CDR3 consists of 17 residues. J lost 4 bases, V lost 3 bases, and 8 bases had no gene match. CDR1 is SGHVS and CDR2 is FQNEAQ in the germline V gene. The CDR3 is CASSFWTSGSRGETQYF. CDR3 DNA sequence: TGTGCCAGCAGCTTTTGGACTAGCGGGAGTAGAGGAGAGACCCAGTACTTC.

This clonotype has just a few counts. V and J are TRBV13 and TRBJ2-7, with 9 bases matching TRBD2. J gave up 2 bases and V 0 bases, and 2 bases lay outside the gene matches. The CDR3 is 15 residues long. Germline V CDR1 and CDR2: PRHDT, FYEKMQ (reference sequence). The CDR3 DNA is TGTGCCAGCAGCTTAGGTCCTAGCGGGACCTACGAGCAGTACTTC. Its translation is CASSLGPSGTYEQYF.

This clonotype was picked up many times. V is TRBV4-1 and J is TRBJ2-7; weak D call: TRBD2 (5 bases). V was shortened by 1 base and J by 5 bases, with 12 bases between the two germline ends. Germline V gene data show CDR1 as MGHRA and CDR2 as YSYEKL. CDR3 length: 14 residues. This CDR3 is CASSQVSSKHEQYF. CDR3 nucleotides: TGCGCCAGCAGCCAAGTTTCTAGCAAGCACGAGCAGTACTTC.

This clonotype was seen a handful of times. The chain uses TRBV12-3 or TRBV12-4 and TRBJ1-1; 9 bases fit TRBD1. V was clipped by 2 bases and J by 4 bases; unmatched bases: 11. The CDR3 runs 17 residues. In DNA, the CDR3 is TGTGCCAGCAGTTTAACGTTCCCCGACAGGGGGACCACTGAAGCTTTCTTT. Its translation is CASSLTFPDRGTTEAFF.

The chain uses TRBV20-1 and TRBJ1-6; 10 positions agree with TRBD1. CDR3 length: 14 amino acids. Unmatched junction bases numbered 4, after V lost 6 bases and J lost 5 bases. Germline values: CDR1 DFQATT, CDR2 SNEGSKA (reference sequence). Here the CDR3 DNA reads TGCAGTGCACGACAGGGGGCCAATAATTCACCCCTCCACTTT. Translated: CSARQGANNSPLHF.

In its sample, this clonotype was seen a few times. The J gene is TRBJ1-6, the V gene TRBV6-1; possible D gene TRBD1, 5 bases. CDR1 and CDR2 from the germline V gene are MNHNS and SASEGT. Trimming left V 7 bases short and J 8 bases short, with 9 bases between. There are 12 residues in the CDR3. CDR3 protein: CASTGDHSPLHF. The CDR3 DNA is TGTGCCAGCACGGGGGATCATTCACCCCTCCACTTT.

This clonotype has more than one count but fewer than ten. The chain links TRBV15 to TRBJ2-7; TRBD1 might be the D (5 bases). V was trimmed by 0 bases and J by 3 bases, leaving 15 bases between them. This CDR3 is 16 amino acids long. Per germline, CDR1 LNHNV and CDR2 YYDKDF (reference sequence). The CDR3 loop reads CATSRDQGAPFYEQYF. The CDR3 DNA follows: TGTGCCACCAGCAGAGATCAAGGGGCCCCATTCTACGAGCAGTACTTC.

The sample holds a few counts of this clonotype. V gene TRBV15 combines with J gene TRBJ2-7; D possibly corresponds to TRBD2 (6 bases). Germline CDR1 is LNHNV and CDR2 is YYDKDF (reference sequence). The CDR3 length is 13 residues. V dropped 3 bases and J dropped 3 bases, with 9 bases sitting between them. CDR3 DNA sequence: TGTGCCACCAGCAGCGGGAGTTTCTACGAGCAGTACTTC. Amino acids: CATSSGSFYEQYF.

This clonotype was seen a few times. The rearrangement links TRBV12-3 or TRBV12-4 to TRBJ1-3; D may be TRBD1 (5 bases). The CDR3 sequence is 15 residues long. With 3 bases removed from V and 4 bases from J, the gap between germline ends came to 13 bases. The CDR3 loop reads CASSFLSGTGNTIYF. For the CDR3, the DNA is TGTGCCAGCAGTTTCCTTTCAGGGACCGGAAACACCATATATTTT.

The rearrangement uses TRBV7-2 and TRBJ2-3, with D unresolved. Per the germline V gene, CDR1 is SGHTA and CDR2 is FQGNSA. Trimming took 5 bases from V and 4 from J, leaving 19 bases between them. This CDR3 contains 16 residues. The CDR3 DNA reads TGTGCCAGCAGCGAAGCTACTCATAGAATCGCAGATACGCAGTATTTT. This gives the protein CASSEATHRIADTQYF.

This clonotype has only a few counts. V usage is TRBV20-1 and J usage is TRBJ2-1; weak D call: TRBD1 (6 bases). The CDR3 has 10 amino acids. CDR1 and CDR2 from the germline V gene are DFQATT and SNEGSKA (reference sequence). V was clipped by 6 bases and J by 10 bases, with 10 bases between them. In DNA form, the CDR3 reads TGCAGTGCCCTGGACAGAGAGCAGTTCTTC. Translation gives CSALDREQFF.

Only a few counts were recorded for this clonotype. The chain couples TRBV18 to TRBJ2-1, with a tentative D call TRBD1 (5 bases). The CDR3 length is 12 residues. The V end was cut by 6 bases, the J end by 7 bases, with 10 bases between. Germline CDR1 reads KGHSH; CDR2 reads LQKENI. CDR3 amino acids: CASSAQVNEQFF. DNA for the CDR3: TGTGCCAGCTCGGCACAGGTTAATGAGCAGTTCTTC.

The V gene is TRBV7-8, the J gene TRBJ2-2, with D possibly matching TRBD1 (6 bases). V was pared by 4 bases and J by 7 bases, with 16 bases between. Germline lookup yields CDR1 SGHVS and CDR2 FQNEAQ. The CDR3 runs to 15 residues. CDR3 loop: CASSYYRAGFGELFF. CDR3 DNA: TGTGCCAGCAGCTACTACAGGGCAGGATTCGGGGAGCTGTTTTTT.

The V call is TRBV3-1, the J call TRBJ2-1; D call uncertain. Germline values: CDR1 LGHDT, CDR2 YNNKEL (reference sequence). Trimming cost V 4 bases and J 7 bases, with 11 bases left between them. This CDR3 has 13 residues. The chain's CDR3 is CASSPLGPNEQFF. DNA for the CDR3: TGTGCCAGCAGCCCCCTAGGACCGAATGAGCAGTTCTTC.

The chain uses TRBV2 and TRBJ2-1; TRBD2 matches at 9 bases. The germline V gene encodes CDR1 SNHLY and CDR2 FYNNEI. The CDR3 has 15 residues. V was pared by 7 bases and J by 4 bases, with 8 bases of the junction left unmatched. CDR3 sequence: CASTVRREGYNEQFF. CDR3 bases: TGTGCCAGCACCGTGAGGCGGGAGGGGTACAATGAGCAGTTCTTC.

V and J are TRBV20-1 and TRBJ1-4; unclear D gene. Between the trimmed V and J ends, which lost 0 bases and 8 bases, there was a span of 13 bases. Germline V gene data show CDR1 as DFQATT and CDR2 as SNEGSKA (reference sequence). The CDR3 spans 14 residues. The CDR3 reads CSARDRTAGEKLFF. The CDR3 coding sequence is TGCAGTGCTAGAGATAGAACCGCGGGGGAAAAACTGTTTTTT.

In its sample, this clonotype was seen a few times. The CDR3 sequence is CASSARGTSTDTQYF. The CDR3 DNA reads TGTGCCAGCAGCGCCCGAGGAACTAGCACAGATACGCAGTATTTT. The chain has TRBV11-1 and TRBJ2-3; D gene uncertain. The germline V gene has CDR1 SGHAT and CDR2 FQDESV (reference sequence). The CDR3 covers 15 residues. Trimming shortened V by 5 bases and J by 0 bases, and 12 bases separated the two germline ends.

Concerning this clonotype itself: A clone one base away is much larger, so this may be a read error. V gene TRBV5-1 combines with J gene TRBJ2-7, with TRBD1 identical over 7 bases. V trimming: 4 bases; J trimming: 5 bases; junction bases outside the gene matches: 12. This CDR3 has 15 amino acids. Germline values: CDR1 SGHRS, CDR2 YFSETQ. The CDR3 region has the DNA TGCGCCAGCAGCCCAGACAGGGAAGGCGGACACGAGCAGTACTTC. It codes for CASSPDREGGHEQYF.

This clonotype was observed a handful of times. This chain connects TRBV19 to TRBJ2-2; 7 nucleotides match TRBD1. After removal of 8 bases from V and 4 bases from J, the junction contained 10 bases not matched to a gene. Germline assignment: CDR1 LNHDA and CDR2 SQIVND (reference sequence). The CDR3 length is 15 residues. As DNA, the CDR3 is TGTGCCAGTGGCGACAGGGCGATAAGCACCGGGGAGCTGTTTTTT. Its protein product is CASGDRAISTGELFF. Full variable domain (rest looked up from reference TRBV19 and TRBJ2-2): DGGITQSPKYLFRKEGQNVTLSCEQNLNHDAMYWYRQDPGQGLRLIYYSQIVNDFQKGDIAEGYSVSREKKESFPLTVTSAQKNPTAFYLCASGDRAISTGELFFGEGSRLTVL.

This chain's CDR3 is CSVGDRGASTDTQYF. CDR3 DNA sequence: TGCAGCGTTGGGGACAGGGGGGCGAGCACAGATACGCAGTATTTT. V is TRBV29-1 and J is TRBJ2-3; 11 nucleotides agree with TRBD1. This CDR3 is 15 amino acids long. Germline CDR1 is SQVTM and CDR2 is ANQGSEA. V lost 4 bases and J lost 0; bases outside the gene matches: 3.

This clonotype was detected ten times or more. V is TRBV5-1 and J is TRBJ2-3; D is uncertain. Trimming pared 4 bases from V and 1 base from J, leaving 19 bases between. The CDR3 runs to 17 residues. Germline V gives CDR1 SGHRS, CDR2 YFSETQ. This CDR3 reads CASSLATGPRGTDTQYF. The DNA for the CDR3 is TGCGCCAGCAGCCTCGCTACCGGGCCCCGGGGCACAGATACGCAGTATTTT.

The genes are TRBV7-6 and TRBJ2-3; TRBD2 matches at 7 bases. The V gene's germline CDR1 is SGHVS and CDR2 FNYEAQ. V lost 7 bases to trimming and J lost 1 base; unmatched junction nucleotides: 8. This CDR3 has 15 amino acids. The CDR3: CASTPWEGRTDTQYF. The DNA of the CDR3 is TGTGCCAGCACCCCATGGGAGGGGCGCACAGATACGCAGTATTTT.

V and J are TRBV28 and TRBJ2-1; D perhaps matches TRBD2 (6 bases). CDR1 is MDHEN and CDR2 is SYDVKM in the germline V gene. Trimming stripped 7 bases from V and 8 bases from J, with 18 bases between. The CDR3 spans 14 residues. CDR3 in DNA: TGTGCCAGCACCTGGCGGGGCCAATTCTATGAGCAGTTCTTC. Amino acid sequence: CASTWRGQFYEQFF.

This rearrangement joins TRBV12-3 or TRBV12-4 to TRBJ2-2, with 7 bases identical to TRBD1. Unmatched junction bases numbered 6, after V lost 7 bases and J lost 4 bases. The CDR3 extends over 14 amino acids. CDR3 in DNA: TGTGCCAGCACCCTCCGACAGGGCACCGGGGAGCTGTTTTTT. This encodes CASTLRQGTGELFF.